The rows below give T cell receptor beta chains drawn from one sample of a study of cytomegalovirus exposure and HLA in healthy donors. TCRdb keeps only in-frame clones here, not all; method: immunoSEQ multiplex PCR. This sample carries roughly 68,000 clones, over 95% of them seen once, and the ten largest clones take more than 4%. The source material was PBMCs. The receptors here all came from a woman between 18 and 29 years old in good health and CMV-seropositive. CDR3s include the opening cysteine and the closing phenylalanine or tryptophan. A D gene is named only where the DNA matches it firmly. Rows give clone size only sometimes, using once, few, many, or a class for an expanded clone.

cdr3_aa cdr3_nt d_call j_call clone_size v_call cdr3_length
CASSPLDSLRTDTQYF TGTGCCAGCTCACCCTTAGACTCCCTCCGCACAGATACGCAGTATTTT NA TRBJ2-3 NA TRBV18 16
CASSFYGSLNEKLFF TGTGCCAGCAGTTTTTATGGCAGTCTTAATGAAAAACTGTTTTTT NA TRBJ1-4 NA TRBV28 15
CASSSSRPNQETQYF TGTGCCAGCAGTTCTAGCAGACCCAACCAAGAGACCCAGTACTTC NA TRBJ2-5 once TRBV6-5 15
CAISASGTDNEQFF TGTGCCATCAGCGCTAGCGGGACAGACAATGAGCAGTTCTTC TRBD2 TRBJ2-1 NA TRBV10-3 14
CSGHPRDTGTDTQYF TGCAGCGGGCATCCTAGGGACACAGGGACAGATACGCAGTATTTT NA TRBJ2-3 NA TRBV29-1 15
CSVEDSGRVNYGYTF TGCAGCGTTGAAGATTCTGGCAGGGTGAACTATGGCTACACCTTC NA TRBJ1-2 NA TRBV29-1 15
CASSLAHTIEAFF TGTGCCAGCAGCTTGGCACACACCATTGAAGCTTTCTTT NA TRBJ1-1 NA TRBV5-5 13
CASSQSGQPNQPQHF TGCGCCAGCAGTCAATCCGGACAGCCGAATCAGCCCCAGCATTTT NA TRBJ1-5 NA TRBV23-1 15
CASSSRTSGSNEQFF TGTGCCAGCAGCTCCCGGACTAGCGGGAGCAATGAGCAGTTCTTC TRBD2 TRBJ2-1 NA TRBV7-2 15
CAISESTGSNTEAFF TGTGCCATCAGTGAGTCGACAGGATCTAACACTGAAGCTTTCTTT NA TRBJ1-1 NA TRBV10-3 15
CASSSTPGGYNEQFF TGTGCCAGCAGCTCGACACCAGGGGGCTACAATGAGCAGTTCTTC TRBD1 TRBJ2-1 NA TRBV11-2 15
CAWGNSQGRDIQYF TGTGCCTGGGGGAATTCACAGGGCCGGGACATTCAGTACTTC NA TRBJ2-4 NA TRBV30 14
CASSGGGYGYTF TGTGCCAGCTCGGGGGGCGGGTATGGCTACACCTTC NA TRBJ1-2 NA TRBV6-1 12
CAWSATGGEETQYF TGTGCCTGGAGTGCAACAGGGGGCGAAGAGACCCAGTACTTC TRBD1 TRBJ2-5 NA TRBV30 14
CASSLGFERTGESYEQYF TGTGCCAGCAGCTTGGGGTTTGAGCGAACAGGGGAATCCTACGAGCAGTACTTC TRBD1 TRBJ2-7 NA TRBV5-4 18
CASSFTRLAGYNEQFF TGTGCCAGCAGCTTCACCCGGCTAGCGGGCTACAATGAGCAGTTCTTC TRBD2 TRBJ2-1 NA TRBV7-8 16
CASSPAGVSYVAFF TGTGCCAGCAGTCCCGCCGGGGTCTCATACGTTGCTTTCTTT NA TRBJ1-1 NA TRBV28 14
CAWSPRQGAISYEQYF TGTGCCTGGAGTCCACGACAGGGGGCGATTAGCTACGAGCAGTACTTC TRBD1 TRBJ2-7 NA TRBV30 16
CASSSSAGADTQYF TGTGCCAGCAGCTCTTCCGCAGGGGCAGATACGCAGTATTTT NA TRBJ2-3 NA TRBV5-6 14
CASSVDAGTSVQETQYF TGTGCCAGCAGCGTAGATGCGGGGACTAGCGTACAAGAGACCCAGTACTTC TRBD2 TRBJ2-5 NA TRBV9 17
CASSLEQGHYGYTF TGTGCCAGCAGCTTGGAACAGGGCCACTATGGCTACACCTTC NA TRBJ1-2 NA TRBV5-4 14
CASSFDGTADYGYTF TGCGCCAGCAGCTTCGACGGGACAGCCGATTATGGCTACACCTTC TRBD1 TRBJ1-2 NA TRBV4-1 15
CATPPLGLIGQYF TGTGCCACCCCCCCCCTGGGACTCATCGGGCAGTACTTC NA TRBJ2-4 NA TRBV13 13
CASSLGGGQETQYF TGCGCCAGCAGCTTGGGTGGGGGGCAAGAGACCCAGTACTTC NA TRBJ2-5 NA TRBV5-1 14
CAWSLAGAGNNEQFF TGTGCCTGGAGTCTAGCGGGAGCAGGGAACAATGAGCAGTTCTTC TRBD2 TRBJ2-1 NA TRBV30 15
CSVGAGFLTDTQYF TGCAGCGTTGGCGCCGGGTTTTTGACAGATACGCAGTATTTT NA TRBJ2-3 few TRBV29-1 14
CASSLEASDGETQYF TGTGCCAGCAGCTTAGAAGCTAGCGATGGAGAGACCCAGTACTTC NA TRBJ2-5 NA TRBV7-2 15
CASIGGGGSYGYTF TGTGCCAGTATTGGGGGAGGGGGTTCCTATGGCTACACCTTC NA TRBJ1-2 NA TRBV19 14
CASSLATGGGQPQHF TGTGCCAGCAGCCTTGCGACAGGGGGAGGACAGCCCCAGCATTTT TRBD1 TRBJ1-5 few TRBV6-5 15
CASRFQAGTGSYEQYF TGCGCCAGCAGGTTCCAAGCCGGGACAGGGAGTTACGAGCAGTACTTC TRBD1 TRBJ2-7 NA TRBV5-1 16
CASSNPSGLAGVTDTQYF TGTGCCAGTAGTAACCCATCGGGACTAGCGGGAGTCACAGATACGCAGTATTTT TRBD2 TRBJ2-3 NA TRBV19 18
CASSPDRVGQETQYF TGCGCCAGCAGCCCAGACAGGGTCGGACAAGAGACCCAGTACTTC TRBD1 TRBJ2-5 NA TRBV5-1 15
CASSLSSGTGANVLTF TGTGCCAGCAGCTTAAGTTCAGGGACTGGGGCCAACGTCCTGACTTTC NA TRBJ2-6 NA TRBV7-3 16
CASSRDRGRSETQYF TGTGCCAGCAGCCGGGACAGGGGGCGGTCGGAGACCCAGTACTTC TRBD1 TRBJ2-5 NA TRBV2 15
CATSREIDWTGDTQYF TGTGCCACCAGCAGAGAAATTGATTGGACAGGGGATACCCAGTACTTC TRBD1 TRBJ2-5 NA TRBV15 16
CASSYRESTDTQYF TGTGCCAGCAGTTATCGAGAGAGCACAGATACGCAGTATTTT NA TRBJ2-3 NA TRBV2 14
CASSLSRDFKSYEQYF TGTGCCAGCAGCTTAAGCCGCGACTTCAAGTCCTACGAGCAGTACTTC NA TRBJ2-7 NA TRBV11-3 16
CAGRTGNMNTEAFF TGTGCCGGCAGGACAGGAAACATGAACACTGAAGCTTTCTTT TRBD1 TRBJ1-1 NA TRBV18 14
CASSIAFGGLSSATNEKLFF TGTGCCAGTAGTATAGCCTTTGGTGGCCTTTCCAGTGCAACTAATGAAAAACTGTTTTTT NA TRBJ1-4 NA TRBV19 20
CSVGLETQYF TGCAGCGTAGGACTCGAGACCCAGTACTTC NA TRBJ2-5 few TRBV29-1 10
CASSSGLASVNEQFF TGTGCCAGCAGTTCCGGACTAGCGTCGGTGAATGAGCAGTTCTTC TRBD2 TRBJ2-1 NA TRBV27 15
CASSLSHRAETQYF TGTGCCAGCAGCTTATCCCACAGGGCCGAGACCCAGTACTTC NA TRBJ2-5 NA TRBV11-3 14
CAAESAANTGELFF TGTGCCGCTGAGAGCGCTGCGAACACCGGGGAGCTGTTTTTT NA TRBJ2-2 NA TRBV30 14
CASSASGTWGAKNIQYF TGTGCCAGCAGCGCATCAGGGACATGGGGAGCCAAAAACATTCAGTACTTC NA TRBJ2-4 NA TRBV9 17
CAITADNEQFF TGTGCCATCACAGCGGACAATGAGCAGTTCTTC NA TRBJ2-1 NA TRBV10-3 11
CASRARLAGDWGDEQFF TGTGCCAGCAGAGCTAGACTAGCGGGAGATTGGGGGGATGAGCAGTTCTTC TRBD2 TRBJ2-1 once TRBV27 17
CASSSNAGRGNEQFF TGTGCCAGCAGCTCCAATGCGGGACGGGGAAATGAGCAGTTCTTC NA TRBJ2-1 NA TRBV5-4 15
CASSLMGSEVEQYF TGTGCCAGCAGCTTGATGGGCTCGGAGGTGGAGCAGTACTTC NA TRBJ2-7 NA TRBV5-4 14
CASSAGKIPYEQYF TGTGCCAGCAGTGCAGGGAAGATACCCTACGAGCAGTACTTC NA TRBJ2-7 NA TRBV6-5 14
CASSDAAWREQFF TGTGCCAGCAGTGACGCGGCGTGGCGGGAGCAGTTCTTC NA TRBJ2-1 NA TRBV6-1 13
CASSQEEDAGGPYEQYF TGTGCCAGCAGTCAAGAGGAGGACGCGGGAGGGCCATACGAGCAGTACTTC TRBD2 TRBJ2-7 NA TRBV9 17
CASSQEGLGSGRTDTQYF TGCGCCAGCAGCCAAGAGGGGTTGGGTAGCGGGAGAACAGATACGCAGTATTTT TRBD2 TRBJ2-3 NA TRBV4-1 18
CASSPGQGAIGYTF TGTGCCAGCAGCCCGGGACAGGGGGCGATTGGCTACACCTTC TRBD1 TRBJ1-2 once TRBV7-8 14
CASSPQVNTEAFF TGTGCCAGCTCACCTCAGGTGAACACTGAAGCTTTCTTT NA TRBJ1-1 NA TRBV18 13
CSVDFSGSYNEQFF TGCAGCGTTGATTTTAGCGGGTCCTACAATGAGCAGTTCTTC TRBD2 TRBJ2-1 NA TRBV29-1 14